One and the same sample provided the 10 T cell receptor beta chains below, sequenced in a study of blood T cell repertoires in COVID-19. Data came from immunoSEQ multiplex PCR; TCRdb stores just in-frame clones and leaves some out. The table lists about 480,000 clones, nearly 90% of them singletons. Sequencing used peripheral blood. The origin of the receptors is a man between 18 and 35 years old with COVID-19, enrolled during active disease.

This chain joins TRBV6-4 and TRBJ2-2; perhaps TRBD1 as D (5 bases). Germline CDR1 MRHNA, CDR2 SNTAGT. There are 14 residues in the CDR3. V was trimmed by 5 bases and J by 2 bases, leaving 9 bases between them. The CDR3, as DNA: TGTGCCAGCAGTCTTGGGGCTAACACCGGGGAGCTGTTTTTT. Translated: CASSLGANTGELFF.

This clone was detected many times. The chain employs TRBV11-1 and TRBJ2-7, with 10 nucleotides matching TRBD2. The V segment lost 2 bases and the J segment 1 base; nucleotides outside the gene matches: 5. This CDR3 has 16 residues. The germline CDR1 and CDR2 sequences are SGHAT and FQDESV (reference sequence). Written as DNA, the CDR3 is TGTGCCAGCAGCTTACGGACTAGCGGAGTGTCCTACGAGCAGTACTTC. Its translation is CASSLRTSGVSYEQYF.

This clone has at least ten counts. The chain employs TRBV23-1 and TRBJ2-7; D might be TRBD1 (6 bases). TRBV23-1 is known as an ORF, though its function is uncertain. V gave up 11 bases and J gave up 6 bases, with 17 bases separating them. The CDR3 has 12 amino acids. The chain's CDR3 is CALIGGRGEQYF. CDR3 sequence (DNA): TGCGCCCTGATCGGTGGCAGGGGCGAGCAGTACTTC.

This chain connects TRBV18 to TRBJ1-1; TRBD1 matches 11 bases. The CDR3 covers 16 residues. CDR1 is KGHSH, CDR2 LQKENI, per germline. The trim removed 5 bases at V and 5 bases at J, leaving 10 bases unmatched. For the CDR3, the DNA is TGTGCCAGCTCAGTAGGACAGGGGGCGCTTCGAACTGAAGCTTTCTTT. Amino acids: CASSVGQGALRTEAFF.

The chain joins TRBV6-1 to TRBJ1-4, with a possible D match to TRBD1 (6 bases). The CDR3 covers 15 residues. V was pared by 1 base and J by 2 bases, with 8 bases between. Germline CDR1 is MNHNS and CDR2 is SASEGT. The DNA of the CDR3 is TGTGCCAGCAGTGAAGGGGGGCAGACTAATGAAAAACTGTTTTTT. This translates into CASSEGGQTNEKLFF.

This clone was picked up one time. The genes are TRBV11-2 and TRBJ2-1; 11 bases map to TRBD1. The CDR3 covers 18 residues. Germline V lookup: CDR1 SGHAT, CDR2 FQNNGV. The ends lost 5 bases at V and 2 bases at J; junction bases unmatched: 11. The CDR3 DNA sequence: TGTGCCAGCAGCCCCAGGACAGGGGGCGAGAGGCCCTACAATGAGCAGTTCTTC. It is translated as CASSPRTGGERPYNEQFF.

V is TRBV19 and J is TRBJ1-1; D may be TRBD1 (5 bases). V gave up 8 bases and J gave up 4 bases, with 26 bases separating them. Germline values: CDR1 LNHDA, CDR2 SQIVND (reference sequence). The CDR3 runs 17 residues. Written as DNA, the CDR3 is TGTGCCAGTCCCTCGGGCGGGACGGGGAAAAGGAGCACTGAAGCTTTCTTT. Translating gives CASPSGGTGKRSTEAFF.

The V gene is TRBV27, the J gene TRBJ2-2; possibly TRBD2 for D (5 bases). Germline V lookup: CDR1 MNHEY, CDR2 SMNVEV (reference sequence). This CDR3 region has 15 residues. Trimming took off 6 bases at V and 4 bases at J, with 15 bases between the two ends. The CDR3 DNA follows: TGTGCCAGCAGCCCTAGCCCTCGAGGCACCGGGGAGCTGTTTTTT. This gives the protein CASSPSPRGTGELFF.

The V and J genes are TRBV28 and TRBJ2-5; perhaps TRBD1 as D (6 bases). V was trimmed by 3 bases and J by 5 bases, leaving 22 bases between them. CDR3 length equals 17 residues. CDR1 MDHEN and CDR2 SYDVKM come from the germline V gene. Here the CDR3 reads CASSLSPGVKVVETQYF. CDR3 coding DNA: TGTGCCAGCAGTTTGTCGCCAGGGGTTAAGGTGGTGGAGACCCAGTACTTC.

The rearrangement uses TRBV5-5 and TRBJ2-1, with 10 nucleotides matching TRBD2. Germline loops: CDR1 SGHKS, CDR2 YYEKEE (reference sequence). V was pared by 1 base and J by 4 bases, with 5 bases of the junction left unmatched. This CDR3 comprises 16 residues. In nucleotides, the CDR3 is TGTGCCAGCAGCTTGCCTAGCGGGGGCCAGTACAATGAGCAGTTCTTC. Encoded protein: CASSLPSGGQYNEQFF.